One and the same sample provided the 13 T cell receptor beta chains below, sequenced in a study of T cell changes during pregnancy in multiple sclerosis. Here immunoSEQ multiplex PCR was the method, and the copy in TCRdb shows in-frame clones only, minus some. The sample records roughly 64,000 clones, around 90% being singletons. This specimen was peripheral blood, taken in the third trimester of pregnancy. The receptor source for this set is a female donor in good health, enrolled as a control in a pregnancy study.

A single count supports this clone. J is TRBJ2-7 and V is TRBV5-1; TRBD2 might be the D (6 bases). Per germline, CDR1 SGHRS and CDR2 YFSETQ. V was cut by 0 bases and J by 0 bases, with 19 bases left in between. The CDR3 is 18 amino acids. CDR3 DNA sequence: TGCGCCAGCAGCTTGGAGTCGGCCGGACTAACCTTCTCCTACGAGCAGTACTTC. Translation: CASSLESAGLTFSYEQYF. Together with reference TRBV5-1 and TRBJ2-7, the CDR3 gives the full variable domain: KAGVTQTPRYLIKTRGQQVTLSCSPISGHRSVSWYQQTPGQGLQFLFEYFSETQRNKGNFPGRFSGRQFSNSRSEMNVSTLELGDSALYLCASSLESAGLTFSYEQYFGPGTRLTVT.

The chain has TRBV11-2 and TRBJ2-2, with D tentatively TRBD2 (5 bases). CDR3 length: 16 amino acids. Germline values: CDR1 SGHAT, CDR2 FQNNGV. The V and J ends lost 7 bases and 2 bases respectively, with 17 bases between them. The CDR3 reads CASTLRGAPNTGELFF. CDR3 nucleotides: TGTGCCAGCACCCTCCGGGGAGCGCCCAACACCGGGGAGCTGTTTTTT.

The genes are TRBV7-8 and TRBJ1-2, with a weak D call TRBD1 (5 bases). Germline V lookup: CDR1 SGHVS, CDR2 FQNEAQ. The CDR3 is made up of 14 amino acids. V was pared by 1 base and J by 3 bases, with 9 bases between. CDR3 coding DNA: TGTGCCAGCAGCTTAGTACTGGGGCACTATGGCTACACCTTC. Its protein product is CASSLVLGHYGYTF.

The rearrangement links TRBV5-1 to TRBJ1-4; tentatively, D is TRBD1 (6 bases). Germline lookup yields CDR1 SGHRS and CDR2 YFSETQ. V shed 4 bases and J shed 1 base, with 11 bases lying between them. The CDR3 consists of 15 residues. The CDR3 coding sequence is TGCGCCAGCAGCGGGTCAGGGGAAACTAATGAAAAACTGTTTTTT. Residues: CASSGSGETNEKLFF. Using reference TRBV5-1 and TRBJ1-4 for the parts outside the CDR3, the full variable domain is KAGVTQTPRYLIKTRGQQVTLSCSPISGHRSVSWYQQTPGQGLQFLFEYFSETQRNKGNFPGRFSGRQFSNSRSEMNVSTLELGDSALYLCASSGSGETNEKLFFGSGTQLSVL.

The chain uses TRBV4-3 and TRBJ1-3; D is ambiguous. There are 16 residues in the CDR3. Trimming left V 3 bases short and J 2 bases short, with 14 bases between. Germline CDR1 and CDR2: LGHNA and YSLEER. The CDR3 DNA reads TGCGCCAGCAGCCAGGGTTGGAGAGAAGCTGGAAACACCATATATTTT. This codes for CASSQGWREAGNTIYF.

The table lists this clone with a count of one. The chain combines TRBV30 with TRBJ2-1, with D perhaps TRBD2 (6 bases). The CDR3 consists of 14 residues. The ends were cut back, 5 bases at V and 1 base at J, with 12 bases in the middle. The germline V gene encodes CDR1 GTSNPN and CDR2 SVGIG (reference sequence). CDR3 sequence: CAWGSGGSYNEQFF. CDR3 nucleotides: TGTGCCTGGGGAAGCGGAGGGTCCTACAATGAGCAGTTCTTC. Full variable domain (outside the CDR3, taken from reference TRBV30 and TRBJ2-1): SQTIHQWPATLVQPVGSPLSLECTVEGTSNPNLYWYRQAAGRGLQLLFYSVGIGQISSEVPQNLSASRPQDRQFILSSKKLLLSDSGFYLCAWGSGGSYNEQFFGPGTRLTVL.

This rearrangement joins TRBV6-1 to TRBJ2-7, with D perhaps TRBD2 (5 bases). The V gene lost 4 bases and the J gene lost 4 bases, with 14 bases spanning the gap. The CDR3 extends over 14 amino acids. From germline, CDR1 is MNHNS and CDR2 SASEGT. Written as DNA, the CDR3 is TGTGCCAGCAGTGCGATTGGCAGGAGGTACGAGCAGTACTTC. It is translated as CASSAIGRRYEQYF.

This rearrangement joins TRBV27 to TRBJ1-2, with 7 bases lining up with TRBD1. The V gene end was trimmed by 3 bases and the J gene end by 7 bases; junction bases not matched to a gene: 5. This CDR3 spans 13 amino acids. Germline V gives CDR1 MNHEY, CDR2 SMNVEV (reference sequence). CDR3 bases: TGTGCCAGCAGTTTCCCGACAGGGACTGGCTACACCTTC. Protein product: CASSFPTGTGYTF.

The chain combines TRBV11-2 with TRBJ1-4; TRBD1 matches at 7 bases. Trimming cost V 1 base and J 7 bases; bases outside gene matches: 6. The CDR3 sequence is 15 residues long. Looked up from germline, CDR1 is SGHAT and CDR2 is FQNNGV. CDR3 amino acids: CASSLGQGGSEKLFF. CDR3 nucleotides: TGTGCCAGCAGCTTAGGACAGGGCGGTTCTGAAAAACTGTTTTTT.

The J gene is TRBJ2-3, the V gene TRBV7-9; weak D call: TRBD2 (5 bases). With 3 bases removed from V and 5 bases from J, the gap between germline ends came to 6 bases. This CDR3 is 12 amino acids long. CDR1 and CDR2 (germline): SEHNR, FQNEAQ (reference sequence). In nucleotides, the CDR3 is TGTGCCAGCAGCTTCCGGGGAGATACGCAGTATTTT. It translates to CASSFRGDTQYF.

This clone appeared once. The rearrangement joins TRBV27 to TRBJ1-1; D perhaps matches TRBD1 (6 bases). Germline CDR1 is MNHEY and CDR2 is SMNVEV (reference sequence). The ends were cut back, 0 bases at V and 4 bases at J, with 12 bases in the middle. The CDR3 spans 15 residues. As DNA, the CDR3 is TGTGCCAGCAGTTTATCGGGGGGGCTAGGCACTGAAGCTTTCTTT. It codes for CASSLSGGLGTEAFF.

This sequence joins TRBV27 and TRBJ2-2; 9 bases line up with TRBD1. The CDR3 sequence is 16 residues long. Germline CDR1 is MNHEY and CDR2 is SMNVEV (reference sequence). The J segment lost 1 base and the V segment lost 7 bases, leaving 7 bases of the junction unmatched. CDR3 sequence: CASTTGTGQNTGELFF. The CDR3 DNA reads TGTGCCAGCACCACCGGGACAGGGCAGAACACCGGGGAGCTGTTTTTT.

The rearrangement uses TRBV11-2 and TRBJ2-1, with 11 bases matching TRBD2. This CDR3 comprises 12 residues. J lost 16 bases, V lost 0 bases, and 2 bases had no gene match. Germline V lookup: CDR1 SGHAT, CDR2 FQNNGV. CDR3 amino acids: CASSLETSGVFF. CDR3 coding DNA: TGTGCCAGCAGCTTAGAGACTAGCGGGGTTTTCTTC. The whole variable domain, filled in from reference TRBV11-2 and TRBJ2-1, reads EAGVAQSPRYKIIEKRQSVAFWCNPISGHATLYWYQQILGQGPKLLIQFQNNGVVDDSQLPKDRFSAERLKGVDSTLKIQPAKLEDSAVYLCASSLETSGVFFGPGTRLTVL.